The 32 T cell receptor beta chains below all came from one sample that was sequenced in a study of blood T cells in healthy people across ages. A second PCR of roughly 6 to 12 cycles used a sample-barcoded 5' primer and a J-beta primer mix. Via MiXCR, TCRdb re-called the 5' RACE reads, giving one row per CDR3 protein. Of 910,000 or so distinct CDR3 sequences listed, roughly 50% are singletons. Sequencing was performed on blood. The receptors were sampled from a woman aged 55-70 years in good health.

The chain combines TRBV6-6 with TRBJ1-2; maybe TRBD1 (5 bases). Trimming removed 4 bases from V and 3 bases from J, with 12 bases in between. The CDR3 totals 14 residues. CDR1 and CDR2 (germline): MNHNY, SVGAGI (reference sequence). CDR3 nucleotide sequence: TGTGCCAGCAGTTTCCCCAGGGTTCACTATGGCTACACCTTC. The encoded protein is CASSFPRVHYGYTF.

This clonotype was observed a few times. V is TRBV29-1 and J is TRBJ2-7; D tentatively fits TRBD1 or TRBD2 (5 bases each). Trimming left V 7 bases short and J 6 bases short, with 13 bases between. The CDR3 loop spans 11 amino acids. CDR1 is SQVTM and CDR2 is ANQGSEA in the germline V gene. Written as DNA, the CDR3 is TGCAGCGAAACGGTGGGGGTCGAGCAGTACTTC. As protein: CSETVGVEQYF.

This clonotype has more than one count but fewer than ten. This sequence joins TRBV4-1 and TRBJ2-5; TRBD2 agrees at 9 bases. V was pared by 6 bases and J by 5 bases, with 10 bases of the junction left unmatched. CDR1 MGHRA and CDR2 YSYEKL come from the germline V gene. The CDR3 length is 15 residues. CDR3 sequence: CASSLREGREETQYF. CDR3 sequence (DNA): TGCGCCAGCAGTTTGCGGGAGGGCCGAGAGGAGACCCAGTACTTC.

The rearrangement links TRBV5-1 to TRBJ2-3; 7 bases agree with TRBD1. The CDR3 consists of 16 residues. The junction had 15 bases not matched to a gene; V was cut back by 7 bases and J by 4 bases. Germline V gene sequence: CDR1 SGHRS, CDR2 YFSETQ. Here the CDR3 DNA reads TGCGCCAGCGGGGCCTCGAATACAGGGGATCCAGATACGCAGTATTTT. Translation gives CASGASNTGDPDTQYF.

There are a few counts of this clonotype. The genes are TRBV29-1 and TRBJ1-6; no clear D. Trimming removed 7 bases from V and 7 bases from J, with 14 bases in between. The CDR3 runs 13 residues. Germline CDR1 and CDR2: SQVTM and ANQGSEA. The DNA for the CDR3 is TGCAGCGCTAAAGTGGCCCCAAATTCACCCCTCCACTTT. As protein: CSAKVAPNSPLHF.

This clonotype was seen a handful of times. The rearrangement links TRBV28 to TRBJ2-5, with TRBD1 matching 7 bases. Looked up from germline, CDR1 is MDHEN and CDR2 is SYDVKM. The V segment lost 2 bases and the J segment 6 bases; nucleotides outside the gene matches: 9. The CDR3 is 15 residues long. The CDR3 DNA follows: TGTGCCAGCAGTTTAGTGCGGAAGGGGGCAAAGACCCAGTACTTC. Protein sequence: CASSLVRKGAKTQYF.

This CDR3 reads CASTYGGPNEKLFF. DNA of the CDR3: TGTGCCAGCACCTATGGGGGACCTAATGAAAAACTGTTTTTT. The chain recombines TRBV28 with TRBJ1-4; possible D gene TRBD1, 5 bases. Trimming removed 7 bases at V and 3 bases at J, with 12 bases between. CDR1 and CDR2 from the germline V gene are MDHEN and SYDVKM. CDR3 length equals 14 residues.

The genes are TRBV6-6 and TRBJ1-4; D not resolved. This CDR3 comprises 12 residues. Trimming removed 4 bases at V and 10 bases at J, with 10 bases between. Germline lookup yields CDR1 MNHNY and CDR2 SVGAGI (reference sequence). CDR3 sequence (DNA): TGTGCCAGCAGTTCCCCGGAGGGAAAACTGTTTTTT. Protein: CASSSPEGKLFF.

A few counts support this clonotype. This chain links TRBV12-3 or TRBV12-4 with TRBJ2-5; D is ambiguous. The J call may not be correct, given that the DNA end is closer to TRBJ2-7. This CDR3 has 11 amino acids. In nucleotides, the CDR3 is TGTGCCAGCAGTTTGATGGTCGAGCAGTACTTC. This codes for CASSLMVEQYF.

The rearrangement links TRBV20-1 to TRBJ2-7, with TRBD2 identical over 8 bases. Trimming took 6 bases from V and 0 from J; bases not matched to a gene: 10. The CDR3 length is 15 residues. Germline CDR1 and CDR2: DFQATT and SNEGSKA (reference sequence). This CDR3 is CSATNLAGISYEQYF. Written as DNA, the CDR3 is TGCAGTGCAACCAACTTAGCGGGGATCTCCTACGAGCAGTACTTC.

The chain has TRBV9 and TRBJ2-4; D is uncertain. CDR3 length equals 12 residues. Germline-derived CDR1 and CDR2 are SGDLS and YYNGEE. V shed 3 bases and J shed 4 bases, with 5 bases lying between them. The CDR3 loop is CASSGIKNIQYF. DNA of the CDR3: TGTGCCAGCAGCGGGATTAAAAACATTCAGTACTTC.

This clonotype was seen only a few times. The chain uses TRBV2 and TRBJ2-7; 8 bases line up with TRBD1. Germline values: CDR1 SNHLY, CDR2 FYNNEI. With V trimmed by 7 bases and J by 3 bases, 11 bases remained unmatched. This CDR3 is 15 amino acids long. DNA of the CDR3: TGTGCCAGCAAAGTTTCCGGACAGGGATACTACGAGCAGTACTTC. It yields the protein CASKVSGQGYYEQYF.

V is TRBV28 and J is TRBJ1-2, with D perhaps TRBD1 (6 bases). The germline gives CDR1 MDHEN, CDR2 SYDVKM. There are 14 residues in the CDR3. V lost 5 bases to trimming and J lost 2 bases, with 12 bases between them. The CDR3 spells CASSPNTGNYGYTF. The CDR3 DNA reads TGTGCCAGCAGTCCAAACACAGGGAACTATGGCTACACCTTC.

V usage is TRBV12-3 or TRBV12-4 and J usage is TRBJ2-4; 8 bases map to TRBD2. The ends lost 3 bases at V and 1 base at J; junction bases unmatched: 5. This CDR3 has 16 amino acids. CDR3 region: CASSLAGREAKNIQYF. The CDR3 nucleotides read TGTGCCAGCAGTTTGGCCGGGAGGGAGGCCAAAAACATTCAGTACTTC.

This sequence joins TRBV7-9 and TRBJ2-5, with D unresolved. V lost 5 bases to trimming and J lost 3 bases, with 13 bases between them. Germline values: CDR1 SEHNR, CDR2 FQNEAQ (reference sequence). The CDR3 extends over 14 amino acids. The CDR3 DNA reads TGTGCCAGCAGCCTCATTTATAGTGAAGAGACCCAGTACTTC. Protein sequence: CASSLIYSEETQYF.

This clonotype was observed a single time. This chain joins TRBV21-1 and TRBJ2-5; the D call TRBD1 from the table was never checked on the DNA. TRBV21-1 is a pseudogene. The CDR3 is 17 residues long. CDR3 amino acids: CASSKVDRAFEGETQYF. The CDR3 DNA reads TGTGCCAGCAGCAAAGTCGACAGGGCTTTTGAGGGAGAGACCCAGTACTTC.

This chain connects TRBV9 to TRBJ2-1; a possible D gene is TRBD1 (6 bases). CDR3 length: 16 residues. V lost 2 bases, J lost 5 bases, and 17 bases lay in between. In germline, CDR1 is SGDLS, CDR2 YYNGEE. The CDR3: CASSVTPGHGNNEQFF. DNA of the CDR3: TGTGCCAGCAGCGTCACGCCGGGACACGGGAACAATGAGCAGTTCTTC. The variable domain in full, completed from reference TRBV9 and TRBJ2-1, reads DSGVTQTPKHLITATGQRVTLRCSPRSGDLSVYWYQQSLDQGLQFLIQYYNGEERAKGNILERFSAQQFPDLHSELNLSSLELGDSALYFCASSVTPGHGNNEQFFGPGTRLTVL.

The chain is built from TRBV3-1 and TRBJ2-2; D remains unclear. Trimming pared 4 bases from V and 5 bases from J, leaving 14 bases between. From germline, CDR1 is LGHDT and CDR2 YNNKEL (reference sequence). The CDR3 covers 15 residues. The CDR3 nucleotides are TGTGCCAGCAGCCCTAACATTGGCGGTACCGGGGAGCTGTTTTTT. The encoded protein is CASSPNIGGTGELFF.

V is TRBV5-1 and J is TRBJ2-3; 8 bases map to TRBD1. The germline gives CDR1 SGHRS, CDR2 YFSETQ. Germline trimming cut 3 bases from V and 1 base from J; bases unmatched to any gene: 7. This CDR3 is built from 16 residues. The CDR3: CASSWDPGQGTDTQYF. CDR3 DNA sequence: TGCGCCAGCAGCTGGGACCCGGGACAGGGCACAGATACGCAGTATTTT. Variable domain in full (rest from reference TRBV5-1 and TRBJ2-3): KAGVTQTPRYLIKTRGQQVTLSCSPISGHRSVSWYQQTPGQGLQFLFEYFSETQRNKGNFPGRFSGRQFSNSRSEMNVSTLELGDSALYLCASSWDPGQGTDTQYFGPGTRLTVL.

The rearrangement joins TRBV29-1 to TRBJ2-6, with D unclear. This CDR3 spans 15 amino acids. CDR1 and CDR2 from the germline V gene are SQVTM and ANQGSEA. Trimming removed 5 bases from V and 0 bases from J, with 11 bases in between. In nucleotides, the CDR3 is TGCAGCGTTAGCTCTGGTATCTCTGGGGCCAACGTCCTGACTTTC. This codes for CSVSSGISGANVLTF.

The CDR3 here is CSASIASRDAYEQYF. DNA of the CDR3: TGCAGTGCCAGTATTGCTTCCAGGGACGCCTACGAGCAGTACTTC. The chain carries TRBV20-1 and TRBJ2-4; TRBD1 or TRBD2 may be the D gene (5 bases each). The J call may be wrong; the DNA end is better matched by TRBJ2-7. Germline V gene sequence: CDR1 DFQATT, CDR2 SNEGSKA (reference sequence). This CDR3 is 15 amino acids long.

This clonotype was observed a handful of times. V usage is TRBV12-3 or TRBV12-4 and J usage is TRBJ2-5; D is unclear. Trimming shortened V by 4 bases and J by 0 bases, and 6 bases separated the two germline ends. The CDR3 extends over 13 amino acids. CDR3 sequence (DNA): TGTGCCAGCAGTTATGACCACCAAGAGACCCAGTACTTC. This codes for CASSYDHQETQYF.

The chain has TRBV7-2 and TRBJ1-3; D is undetermined. The ends were cut back, 2 bases at V and 3 bases at J, with 8 bases in the middle. CDR1 is SGHTA and CDR2 is FQGNSA in the germline V gene. This CDR3 has 14 amino acids. This CDR3 reads CASSLNGIGNTIYF. DNA of the CDR3: TGTGCCAGCAGCTTAAATGGGATTGGAAACACCATATATTTT.

The rearrangement uses TRBV7-2 and TRBJ2-1; D may match TRBD1 or TRBD2 (5 bases each). The CDR3 totals 15 residues. V lost 5 bases and J 9 bases, leaving 20 bases between the germline ends. Germline CDR1 and CDR2: SGHTA and FQGNSA. The CDR3 is CASSQTATGGSEQFF. The CDR3 DNA follows: TGTGCCAGCAGCCAGACAGCGACCGGAGGTAGTGAGCAGTTCTTC.

The gene calls are TRBV18 and TRBJ1-1, with TRBD1 as a possible D gene (6 bases). Germline-derived CDR1 and CDR2 are KGHSH and LQKENI. This CDR3 spans 14 amino acids. V was cut by 4 bases and J by 1 base, with 10 bases left in between. Here the CDR3 reads CASSQDRKNTEAFF. The CDR3 DNA follows: TGTGCCAGCTCACAGGACAGAAAGAACACTGAAGCTTTCTTT.

This chain connects TRBV7-3 to TRBJ2-6, with D perhaps TRBD1 (5 bases). Per the germline V gene, CDR1 is SGHTA and CDR2 is FQGTGA. V was shortened by 4 bases and J by 12 bases, with 31 bases between the two germline ends. This CDR3 comprises 19 residues. Here the CDR3 reads CASSSLPYSGAGGASVLTF. CDR3 DNA: TGTGCCAGCAGCTCCCTCCCATATTCTGGGGCCGGTGGGGCCTCCGTCCTGACTTTC.

This sequence joins TRBV7-2 and TRBJ2-1; possible D gene TRBD2, 7 bases. This CDR3 contains 15 residues. V shed 3 bases and J shed 2 bases, with 11 bases lying between them. Germline lookup yields CDR1 SGHTA and CDR2 FQGNSA. In nucleotides, the CDR3 is TGTGCCAGCAGCTTTGAGGGGGGGGCCTACAATGAGCAGTTCTTC. As protein: CASSFEGGAYNEQFF.

The chain recombines TRBV9 with TRBJ2-5; 13 bases map to TRBD2. Germline V gene lookup returns CDR1 SGDLS and CDR2 YYNGEE. The CDR3 runs to 16 residues. The trim removed 4 bases at V and 5 bases at J, leaving 8 bases unmatched. This chain's CDR3 is CASSPGTSGIGETQYF. In DNA form, the CDR3 reads TGTGCCAGCAGCCCAGGGACTAGCGGGATAGGTGAGACCCAGTACTTC.

This clonotype was recorded at least ten times. V and J are TRBV12-3 or TRBV12-4 and TRBJ2-3; 9 nucleotides agree with TRBD1. J lost 4 bases, V lost 6 bases, and 11 bases had no gene match. The CDR3 length is 16 residues. In nucleotides, the CDR3 is TGTGCCAGCAGCGAAGGACAGGGGATCAGAGCAGATACGCAGTATTTT. Translation gives CASSEGQGIRADTQYF.

This clonotype was seen many times. This chain links TRBV12-3 or TRBV12-4 with TRBJ1-6; D unclear. The CDR3 runs to 12 residues. V lost 8 bases and J 6 bases, leaving 8 bases between the germline ends. The CDR3 spells CASGTPNSPLHF. As DNA, the CDR3 is TGTGCCAGCGGCACACCTAATTCACCCCTCCACTTT.

This chain links TRBV7-2 with TRBJ1-2, with D hard to call. CDR1 is SGHTA, CDR2 FQGNSA, per germline. V gave up 1 base and J gave up 8 bases, with 8 bases separating them. This CDR3 spans 12 amino acids. CDR3 region: CASSLGVRGYTF. The CDR3 DNA follows: TGTGCCAGCAGCTTAGGGGTCCGGGGCTACACCTTC. The variable domain in full, with the rest retrieved from reference TRBV7-2 and TRBJ1-2, is GAGVSQSPSNKVTEKGKDVELRCDPISGHTALYWYRQSLGQGLEFLIYFQGNSAPDKSGLPSDRFSAERTGGSVSTLTIQRTQQEDSAVYLCASSLGVRGYTFGSGTRLTVV.

The genes are TRBV6-5 and TRBJ2-3; a possible D gene is TRBD2 (7 bases). The germline V gene has CDR1 MNHEY and CDR2 SVGAGI. With 0 bases removed from V and 14 bases from J, the gap between germline ends came to 12 bases. There are 12 residues in the CDR3. The CDR3 loop reads CASSYSGGHRYF. The DNA of the CDR3 is TGTGCCAGCAGTTACTCCGGGGGGCACCGGTATTTT.